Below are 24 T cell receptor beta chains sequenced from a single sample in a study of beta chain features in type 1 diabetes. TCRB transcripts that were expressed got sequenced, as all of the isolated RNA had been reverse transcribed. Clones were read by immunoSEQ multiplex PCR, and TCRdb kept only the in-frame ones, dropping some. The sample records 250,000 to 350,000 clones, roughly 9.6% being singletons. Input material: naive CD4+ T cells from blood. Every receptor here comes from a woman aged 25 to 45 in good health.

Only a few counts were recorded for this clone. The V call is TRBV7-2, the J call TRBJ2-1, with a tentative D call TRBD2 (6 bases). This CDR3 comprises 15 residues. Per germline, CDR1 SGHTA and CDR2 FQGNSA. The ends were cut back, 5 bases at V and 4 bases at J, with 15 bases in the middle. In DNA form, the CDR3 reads TGTGCCAGCAGCCCAATTTCGGGGACTTACAATGAGCAGTTCTTC. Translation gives CASSPISGTYNEQFF.

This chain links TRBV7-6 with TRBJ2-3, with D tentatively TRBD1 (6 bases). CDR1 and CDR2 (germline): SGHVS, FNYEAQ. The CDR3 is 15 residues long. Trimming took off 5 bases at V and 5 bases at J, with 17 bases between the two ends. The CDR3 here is CASSQLQGVGDTQYF. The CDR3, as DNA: TGTGCCAGCAGCCAATTACAGGGAGTTGGAGATACGCAGTATTTT.

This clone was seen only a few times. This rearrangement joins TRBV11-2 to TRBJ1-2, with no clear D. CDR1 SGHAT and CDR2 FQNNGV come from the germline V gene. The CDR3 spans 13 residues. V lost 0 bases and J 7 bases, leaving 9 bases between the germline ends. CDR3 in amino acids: CASSLDPGSGYTF. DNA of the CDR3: TGTGCCAGCAGCTTAGATCCGGGAAGTGGCTACACCTTC.

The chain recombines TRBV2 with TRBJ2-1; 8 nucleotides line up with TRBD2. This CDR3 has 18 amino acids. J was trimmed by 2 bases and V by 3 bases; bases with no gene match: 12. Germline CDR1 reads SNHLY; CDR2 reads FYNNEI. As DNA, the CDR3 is TGTGCCAGCAGTGAGGCTGGGCTCGCGCGGGAGGCCTACAATGAGCAGTTCTTC. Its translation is CASSEAGLAREAYNEQFF.

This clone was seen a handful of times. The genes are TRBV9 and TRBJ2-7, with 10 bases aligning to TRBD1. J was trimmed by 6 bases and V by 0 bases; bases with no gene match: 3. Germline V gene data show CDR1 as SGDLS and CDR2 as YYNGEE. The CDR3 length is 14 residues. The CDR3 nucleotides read TGTGCCAGCAGCGTAGAGGACAGGGGGTTCGAGCAGTACTTC. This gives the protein CASSVEDRGFEQYF.

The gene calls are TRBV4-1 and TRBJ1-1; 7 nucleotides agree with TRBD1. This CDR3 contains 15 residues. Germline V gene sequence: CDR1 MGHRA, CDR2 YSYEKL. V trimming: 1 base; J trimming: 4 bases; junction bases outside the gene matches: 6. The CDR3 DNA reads TGCGCCAGCAGCCAAGGACAGGGACCCAGCACTGAAGCTTTCTTT. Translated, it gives CASSQGQGPSTEAFF.

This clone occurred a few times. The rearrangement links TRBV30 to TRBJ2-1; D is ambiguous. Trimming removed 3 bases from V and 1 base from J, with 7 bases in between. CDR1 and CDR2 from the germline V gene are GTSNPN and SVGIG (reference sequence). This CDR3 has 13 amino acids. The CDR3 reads CAWRRISYNEQFF. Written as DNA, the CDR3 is TGTGCCTGGAGGAGGATTTCCTACAATGAGCAGTTCTTC. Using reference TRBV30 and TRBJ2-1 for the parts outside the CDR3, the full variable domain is SQTIHQWPATLVQPVGSPLSLECTVEGTSNPNLYWYRQAAGRGLQLLFYSVGIGQISSEVPQNLSASRPQDRQFILSSKKLLLSDSGFYLCAWRRISYNEQFFGPGTRLTVL.

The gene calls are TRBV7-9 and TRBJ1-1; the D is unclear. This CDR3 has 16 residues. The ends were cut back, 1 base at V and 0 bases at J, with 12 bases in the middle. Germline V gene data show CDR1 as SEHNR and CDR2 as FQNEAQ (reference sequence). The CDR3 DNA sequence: TGTGCCAGCAGCTTAGGAATGGCCCTGGTGAACACTGAAGCTTTCTTT. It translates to CASSLGMALVNTEAFF.

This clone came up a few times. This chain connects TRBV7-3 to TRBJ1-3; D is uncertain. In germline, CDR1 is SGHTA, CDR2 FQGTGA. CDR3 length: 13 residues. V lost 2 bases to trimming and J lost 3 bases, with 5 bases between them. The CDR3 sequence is CASSLQDGNTIYF. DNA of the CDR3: TGTGCCAGCAGCTTACAGGATGGAAACACCATATATTTT.

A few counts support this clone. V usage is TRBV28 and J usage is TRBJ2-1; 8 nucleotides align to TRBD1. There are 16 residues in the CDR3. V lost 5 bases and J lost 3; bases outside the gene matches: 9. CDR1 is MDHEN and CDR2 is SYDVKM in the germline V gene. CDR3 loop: CASSRRTGGVYNEQFF. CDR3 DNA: TGTGCCAGCAGTAGACGAACAGGGGGAGTCTACAATGAGCAGTTCTTC.

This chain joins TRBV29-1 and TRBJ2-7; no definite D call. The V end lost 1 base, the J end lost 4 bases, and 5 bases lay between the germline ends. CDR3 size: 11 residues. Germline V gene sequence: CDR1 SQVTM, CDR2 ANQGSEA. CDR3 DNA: TGCAGCGTTGAAGTGACTTACGAGCAGTACTTC. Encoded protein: CSVEVTYEQYF.

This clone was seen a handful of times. The CDR3 region has the DNA TGTGCCAGCAGCTTGACCACCGGGGGCTATGGCTACACCTTC. Its protein is CASSLTTGGYGYTF. The V call is TRBV7-9, the J call TRBJ1-2, with D perhaps TRBD1 (5 bases). Trimming pared 3 bases from V and 4 bases from J, leaving 12 bases between. The CDR3 is 14 amino acids. Germline loops: CDR1 SEHNR, CDR2 FQNEAQ (reference sequence).

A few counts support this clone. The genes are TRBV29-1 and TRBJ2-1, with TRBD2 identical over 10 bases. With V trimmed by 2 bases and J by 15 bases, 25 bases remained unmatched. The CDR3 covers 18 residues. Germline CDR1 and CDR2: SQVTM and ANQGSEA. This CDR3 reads CSVEHHAVGGLASWAVFF. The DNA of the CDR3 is TGCAGCGTTGAACATCACGCAGTGGGGGGACTAGCGTCCTGGGCGGTGTTCTTC.

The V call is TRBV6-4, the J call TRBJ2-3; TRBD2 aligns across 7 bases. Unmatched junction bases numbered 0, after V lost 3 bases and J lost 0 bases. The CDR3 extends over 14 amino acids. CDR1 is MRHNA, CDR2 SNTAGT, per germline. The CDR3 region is CASSDSGSTDTQYF. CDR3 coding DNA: TGTGCCAGCAGTGATAGCGGGAGCACAGATACGCAGTATTTT.

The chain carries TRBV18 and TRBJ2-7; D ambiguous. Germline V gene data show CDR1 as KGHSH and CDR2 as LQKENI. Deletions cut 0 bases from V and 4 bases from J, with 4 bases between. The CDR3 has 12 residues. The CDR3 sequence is CASSPPSYEQYF. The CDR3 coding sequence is TGTGCCAGCTCACCACCGAGTTACGAGCAGTACTTC.

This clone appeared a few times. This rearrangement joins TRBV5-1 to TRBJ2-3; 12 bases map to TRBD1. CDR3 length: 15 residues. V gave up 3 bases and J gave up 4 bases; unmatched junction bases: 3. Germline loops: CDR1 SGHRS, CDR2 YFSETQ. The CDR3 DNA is TGCGCCAGCAGCTCCGGGACAGGGGGCCCAGATACGCAGTATTTT. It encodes CASSSGTGGPDTQYF.

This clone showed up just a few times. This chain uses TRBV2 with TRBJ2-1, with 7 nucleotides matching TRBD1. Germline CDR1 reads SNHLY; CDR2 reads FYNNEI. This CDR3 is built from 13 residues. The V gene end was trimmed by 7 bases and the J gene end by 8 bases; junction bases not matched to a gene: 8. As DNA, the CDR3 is TGTGCCAGCACTCAGGGGGAACGAGATGAGCAGTTCTTC. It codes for CASTQGERDEQFF.

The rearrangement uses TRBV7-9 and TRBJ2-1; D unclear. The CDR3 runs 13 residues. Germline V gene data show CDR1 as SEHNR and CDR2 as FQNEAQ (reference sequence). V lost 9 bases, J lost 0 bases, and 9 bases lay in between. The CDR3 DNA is TGTGCCAGTCCGTTGAGCTCCTACAATGAGCAGTTCTTC. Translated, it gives CASPLSSYNEQFF.

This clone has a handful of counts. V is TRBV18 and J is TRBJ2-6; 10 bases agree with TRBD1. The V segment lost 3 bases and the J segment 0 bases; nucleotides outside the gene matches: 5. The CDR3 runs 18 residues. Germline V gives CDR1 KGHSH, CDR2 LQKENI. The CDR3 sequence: CASSPFDRGLSGANVLTF. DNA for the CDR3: TGTGCCAGCTCACCCTTTGACAGGGGGCTCTCTGGGGCCAACGTCCTGACTTTC.

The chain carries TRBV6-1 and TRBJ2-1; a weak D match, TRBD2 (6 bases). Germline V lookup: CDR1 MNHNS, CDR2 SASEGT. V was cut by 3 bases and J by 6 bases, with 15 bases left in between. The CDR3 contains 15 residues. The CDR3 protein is CASSDVSGFFNEQFF. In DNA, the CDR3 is TGTGCCAGCAGTGATGTTAGCGGCTTCTTCAATGAGCAGTTCTTC.

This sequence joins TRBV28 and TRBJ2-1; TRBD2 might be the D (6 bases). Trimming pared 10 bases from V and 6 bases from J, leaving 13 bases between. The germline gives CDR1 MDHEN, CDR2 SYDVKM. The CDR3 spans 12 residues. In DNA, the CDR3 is TGTGCCACCGAGGACTACACCAATGAGCAGTTCTTC. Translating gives CATEDYTNEQFF.

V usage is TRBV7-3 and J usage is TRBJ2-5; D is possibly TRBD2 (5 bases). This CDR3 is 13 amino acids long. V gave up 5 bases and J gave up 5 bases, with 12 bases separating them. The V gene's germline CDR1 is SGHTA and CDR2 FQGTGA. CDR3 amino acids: CASSPRGEETQYF. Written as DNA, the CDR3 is TGTGCCAGCAGCCCTCGGGGTGAGGAGACCCAGTACTTC.

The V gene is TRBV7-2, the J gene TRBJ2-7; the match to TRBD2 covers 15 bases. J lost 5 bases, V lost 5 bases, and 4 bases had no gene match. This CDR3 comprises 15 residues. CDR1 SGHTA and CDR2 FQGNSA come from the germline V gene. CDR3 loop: CASSPGLAGGNEQYF. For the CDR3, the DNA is TGTGCCAGCAGCCCCGGACTAGCGGGAGGGAACGAGCAGTACTTC.

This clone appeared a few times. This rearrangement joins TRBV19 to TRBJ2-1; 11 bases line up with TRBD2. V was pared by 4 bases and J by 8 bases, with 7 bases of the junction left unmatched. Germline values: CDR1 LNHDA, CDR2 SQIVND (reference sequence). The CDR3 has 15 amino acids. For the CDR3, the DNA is TGTGCCAGTAGTAAGGGACTAGCGGAGGGCTATGAGCAGTTCTTC. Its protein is CASSKGLAEGYEQFF.